The clone carrying this TCR beta chain was seen a handful of times. The CDR3 consists of 15 residues. Germline V gives CDR1 SEHNR, CDR2 FQNEAQ (reference sequence). With 2 bases removed from V and 4 bases from J, the gap between germline ends came to 12 bases. Treatment denoted: oral pan-JAK inhibitor, 5-10 mg twice daily. RNA, once extracted, was reverse transcribed into cDNA for use as the sequencing template. Sequenced by immunoSEQ multiplex PCR; TCRdb stores in-frame clones only, minus some. The sample yields about 210,000 clones, about 57% seen once. The entry originates in a study of CD8+ T cells in alopecia areata.

The J gene is TRBJ1-5, the V gene TRBV7-9; tentative D call: TRBD1 (6 bases). Sequences were derived from CD4+ T cells sorted from blood, sampled at week 4, from a patient treated with tofacitinib. The TCR sequence derives from a human donor with alopecia areata. The CDR3 loop reads CASSLTGGGNQPQHF. Written as DNA, the CDR3 is TGTGCCAGCAGCTTAACTGGGGGCGGGAATCAGCCCCAGCATTTT.